These 30 T cell receptor beta chains were sequenced from one sample in a study of cytomegalovirus exposure and HLA in healthy donors. PCR was performed using 60 Vbeta and 13 Jbeta primers. Sequenced by immunoSEQ multiplex PCR; TCRdb stores in-frame clones only, minus some. The table includes about 150,000 clones, more than 70% detected once. The sequenced material came from PBMCs. The receptors were sampled from a woman between 35 and 50 years old in good health and CMV-seropositive.

The chain links TRBV21-1 to TRBJ2-3; no check of the table's D call, TRBD1, against the DNA was made. TRBV21-1 is designated a pseudogene. The CDR3 length is 17 residues. CDR3 nucleotides: TGTGCCAGCAGCATTCTCGCGGGACAGGGGGGAACAGATACGCAGTATTTT. It translates to CASSILAGQGGTDTQYF.

The chain is built from TRBV9 and TRBJ1-3; D not resolved. From germline, CDR1 is SGDLS and CDR2 YYNGEE. Deletions cut 5 bases from V and 4 bases from J, with 16 bases between. This CDR3 is built from 15 residues. The CDR3 spells CASSGHPNQGNTIYF. In nucleotides, the CDR3 is TGTGCCAGCAGTGGCCATCCAAACCAGGGAAACACCATATATTTT.

V and J are TRBV27 and TRBJ1-2; 11 bases align to TRBD1. CDR3 size: 15 residues. Germline loops: CDR1 MNHEY, CDR2 SMNVEV (reference sequence). V gave up 5 bases and J gave up 2 bases; unmatched junction bases: 4. The CDR3 DNA is TGTGCCAGCAGTCTCCGGGACAGGGGGAACTATGGCTACACCTTC. It encodes CASSLRDRGNYGYTF.

For the CDR3, the DNA is TGTGCCAGCAGCTTTGACAGGGCTCAGCCCCAGCATTTT. This gives the protein CASSFDRAQPQHF. The chain carries TRBV7-9 and TRBJ1-5, with 7 bases matching TRBD1. The CDR3 covers 13 residues. Germline V gene sequence: CDR1 SEHNR, CDR2 FQNEAQ (reference sequence). The V gene end was trimmed by 3 bases and the J gene end by 6 bases; junction bases not matched to a gene: 2.

The rearrangement joins TRBV2 to TRBJ1-1; D may be TRBD1 (5 bases). V lost 6 bases, J lost 6 bases, and 11 bases lay in between. In germline, CDR1 is SNHLY, CDR2 FYNNEI. This CDR3 is 12 amino acids long. CDR3 nucleotides: TGTGCCAGCAGCACCCGGGGGTCTGAAGCTTTCTTT. Protein: CASSTRGSEAFF.

V and J are TRBV5-3 and TRBJ2-7, with unresolved D. TRBV5-3 belongs to the ORF category, with a function that is uncertain. This CDR3 is built from 16 residues. V was trimmed by 0 bases and J by 6 bases, leaving 19 bases between them. CDR3 region: CARSLDSSSPKCEQYF. DNA for the CDR3: TGTGCCAGAAGCTTGGACTCGTCGAGTCCTAAATGCGAGCAGTACTTC.

This clone occurred a few times. V is TRBV18 and J is TRBJ2-1; D ambiguous. Trimming shortened V by 10 bases and J by 4 bases, and 14 bases separated the two germline ends. Looked up from germline, CDR1 is KGHSH and CDR2 is LQKENI. This CDR3 comprises 13 residues. This CDR3 is CATRPAVYNEQFF. The CDR3 DNA is TGTGCCACCCGACCGGCGGTTTACAATGAGCAGTTCTTC.

The chain has TRBV7-3 and TRBJ2-3; 8 bases align to TRBD2. Germline V lookup: CDR1 SGHTA, CDR2 FQGTGA. This CDR3 is built from 15 residues. The junction had 6 bases not matched to a gene; V was cut back by 4 bases and J by 3 bases. The CDR3 reads CASSSKSGRTDTQYF. The CDR3 DNA is TGTGCCAGCAGCTCAAAAAGCGGGAGAACAGATACGCAGTATTTT. The variable domain in full, with the rest retrieved from reference TRBV7-3 and TRBJ2-3, is GAGVSQTPSNKVTEKGKYVELRCDPISGHTALYWYRQSLGQGPEFLIYFQGTGAADDSGLPNDRFFAVRPEGSVSTLKIQRTERGDSAVYLCASSSKSGRTDTQYFGPGTRLTVL.

This chain connects TRBV11-2 to TRBJ1-6; 10 bases map to TRBD1. CDR1 SGHAT and CDR2 FQNNGV come from the germline V gene. This CDR3 comprises 14 residues. After removal of 4 bases from V and 9 bases from J, the junction contained 3 bases not matched to a gene. The CDR3 sequence is CASSSDRGVSPLHF. CDR3 coding DNA: TGTGCCAGCAGCTCGGACAGGGGGGTTTCACCCCTCCACTTT.

The chain combines TRBV30 with TRBJ2-7; 7 positions match TRBD2. CDR1 and CDR2 (germline): GTSNPN, SVGIG (reference sequence). The CDR3 loop spans 14 amino acids. Trimming at V came to 5 bases and at J to 6 bases, leaving 13 bases not matched to a gene. The CDR3 nucleotides read TGTGCCTGGTCCTCCAGCGGGGAAAGGTGCGAGCAGTACTTC. Translation gives CAWSSSGERCEQYF.

V usage is TRBV27 and J usage is TRBJ1-2; perhaps TRBD1 as D (5 bases). With 2 bases removed from V and 4 bases from J, the gap between germline ends came to 11 bases. There are 14 residues in the CDR3. The germline V gene has CDR1 MNHEY and CDR2 SMNVEV (reference sequence). For the CDR3, the DNA is TGTGCCAGCAGTTTAGGCAGGGACTTCTATGGCTACACCTTC. Residues: CASSLGRDFYGYTF.

The chain combines TRBV29-1 with TRBJ2-7, with TRBD1 matching 10 bases. Germline CDR1 SQVTM, CDR2 ANQGSEA. V lost 1 base and J lost 7; bases outside the gene matches: 7. The CDR3 is made up of 14 amino acids. The CDR3 is CSVEAGTGVWEQYF. DNA for the CDR3: TGCAGCGTTGAAGCCGGGACAGGGGTTTGGGAGCAGTACTTC.

The chain uses TRBV28 and TRBJ2-1, with D possibly TRBD2 on 6 matching bases. CDR1 and CDR2 (germline): MDHEN, SYDVKM. Trimming removed 7 bases at V and 5 bases at J, with 18 bases between. This CDR3 contains 15 residues. CDR3 bases: TGTGCCAGCACTCGAAACCGGGGGTCGAACAATGAGCAGTTCTTC. This codes for CASTRNRGSNNEQFF.

This sequence joins TRBV28 and TRBJ1-2; D not resolved. This CDR3 comprises 14 residues. CDR1 is MDHEN and CDR2 is SYDVKM in the germline V gene. V was trimmed by 6 bases and J by 2 bases, leaving 13 bases between them. For the CDR3, the DNA is TGTGCCAGCAGCACTCTCTCGGGAAACTATGGCTACACCTTC. Its protein product is CASSTLSGNYGYTF.

The chain is built from TRBV11-2 and TRBJ2-5; 7 bases match TRBD2. Trimming at V came to 0 bases and at J to 1 base, leaving 5 bases not matched to a gene. The germline V gene has CDR1 SGHAT and CDR2 FQNNGV. This CDR3 has 16 amino acids. The CDR3 bases are TGTGCCAGCAGCTTAGAGTGGGGGGGAACCCAAGAGACCCAGTACTTC. Residues: CASSLEWGGTQETQYF. Complete variable domain (other parts from reference TRBV11-2 and TRBJ2-5): EAGVAQSPRYKIIEKRQSVAFWCNPISGHATLYWYQQILGQGPKLLIQFQNNGVVDDSQLPKDRFSAERLKGVDSTLKIQPAKLEDSAVYLCASSLEWGGTQETQYFGPGTRLLVL.

This chain joins TRBV14 and TRBJ2-7; D gene unclear. Germline V gene data show CDR1 as SGHDN and CDR2 as FVKESK. This CDR3 spans 14 amino acids. Trimming removed 4 bases at V and 4 bases at J, with 14 bases between. CDR3 protein: CASSLASGGYEQYF. The CDR3 DNA reads as TGTGCCAGCAGCCTGGCTTCGGGTGGGTACGAGCAGTACTTC.

This clone was recorded a few times. The V and J genes are TRBV5-1 and TRBJ1-3; TRBD1 aligns across 8 bases. Trimming removed 4 bases from V and 4 bases from J; junction bases left unmatched: 7. CDR1 and CDR2 from the germline V gene are SGHRS and YFSETQ. CDR3 length equals 15 residues. CDR3 protein: CASSVGTGLGNTIYF. CDR3 DNA sequence: TGCGCCAGCAGCGTTGGGACAGGTTTGGGAAACACCATATATTTT. Based on the CDR3 plus reference TRBV5-1 and TRBJ1-3, the full variable domain is KAGVTQTPRYLIKTRGQQVTLSCSPISGHRSVSWYQQTPGQGLQFLFEYFSETQRNKGNFPGRFSGRQFSNSRSEMNVSTLELGDSALYLCASSVGTGLGNTIYFGEGSWLTVV.

This clone appeared once. The chain links TRBV2 to TRBJ1-2; 9 bases agree with TRBD1. Germline lookup yields CDR1 SNHLY and CDR2 FYNNEI. Losses at the gene ends were 6 bases for V and 8 bases for J; bases not matched to a gene: 4. CDR3 length: 12 residues. CDR3 protein: CASRQGAGGYTF. For the CDR3, the DNA is TGTGCCAGCAGACAGGGGGCGGGAGGCTACACCTTC.

This clone was recorded once. The chain couples TRBV7-9 to TRBJ1-4, with unresolved D. Deletions cut 5 bases from V and 0 bases from J, with 10 bases between. Germline CDR1 is SEHNR and CDR2 is FQNEAQ (reference sequence). There are 15 residues in the CDR3. The CDR3 spells CASSAATSTNEKLFF. DNA of the CDR3: TGTGCCAGCAGCGCCGCGACATCAACTAATGAAAAACTGTTTTTT.

The J gene is TRBJ2-3, the V gene TRBV10-2; no firm D call. The CDR3 runs 13 residues. The V and J ends lost 3 bases and 8 bases respectively, with 12 bases between them. CDR1 is WSHSY and CDR2 is SAAADI in the germline V gene. The CDR3 DNA is TGCGCCAGCAGTGATTCTCCGTCGGGTACGCAGTATTTT. Translation gives CASSDSPSGTQYF.

The chain carries TRBV11-2 and TRBJ2-3; 10 nucleotides line up with TRBD2. Trimming took 4 bases from V and 6 from J; bases not matched to a gene: 7. This CDR3 is 15 amino acids long. Germline CDR1 SGHAT, CDR2 FQNNGV. The CDR3 protein is CASSYGLAVADTQYF. Written as DNA, the CDR3 is TGTGCCAGCAGCTATGGACTAGCGGTGGCGGATACGCAGTATTTT.

The genes are TRBV10-3 and TRBJ1-2; possibly TRBD1 for D (5 bases). V lost 9 bases, J lost 8 bases, and 19 bases lay in between. CDR3 length: 13 residues. Germline V gene data show CDR1 as ENHRY and CDR2 as SYGVKD. As DNA, the CDR3 is TGTGCCATTCAAGGATCGACAGTGGGCGGCTACACCTTC. It specifies CAIQGSTVGGYTF.

The chain has TRBV7-9 and TRBJ2-5, with a weak D call TRBD1 (5 bases). Germline CDR1 reads SEHNR; CDR2 reads FQNEAQ (reference sequence). This CDR3 is 15 amino acids long. Trimming shortened V by 3 bases and J by 6 bases, and 17 bases separated the two germline ends. The CDR3, as DNA: TGTGCCAGCAGCTTGCAAGGGGCCCTGGTTCAGACCCAGTACTTC. Translated, it gives CASSLQGALVQTQYF.

This clone was counted between two and nine times. The CDR3 here is CASSDPGQSYNEQFF. The CDR3, as DNA: TGCGCCAGCAGCGATCCGGGACAGAGCTACAATGAGCAGTTCTTC. The chain employs TRBV5-1 and TRBJ2-1, with 7 bases aligning to TRBD1. The CDR3 has 15 amino acids. Unmatched junction bases numbered 7, after V lost 4 bases and J lost 3 bases. Looked up from germline, CDR1 is SGHRS and CDR2 is YFSETQ.

The chain employs TRBV10-2 and TRBJ2-3, with a possible D match to TRBD1 (5 bases). Germline CDR1 reads WSHSY; CDR2 reads SAAADI. V shed 8 bases and J shed 6 bases, with 21 bases lying between them. The CDR3 sequence is 15 residues long. The CDR3 DNA sequence: TGCGCCAGCCTCCCCGACAGCCTATCGCTGGATACGCAGTATTTT. Amino acids: CASLPDSLSLDTQYF.

This clone has only a few counts. This rearrangement joins TRBV7-9 to TRBJ2-1; 13 bases map to TRBD2. Germline V lookup: CDR1 SEHNR, CDR2 FQNEAQ (reference sequence). CDR3 length: 17 residues. J was trimmed by 7 bases and V by 5 bases; bases with no gene match: 11. CDR3 DNA: TGTGCCAGCAGCCCGGGGACTAGCGGGACGAAGGGGAATGAGCAGTTCTTC. Protein product: CASSPGTSGTKGNEQFF.

The chain is built from TRBV5-1 and TRBJ1-1, with TRBD1 identical over 7 bases. This CDR3 contains 15 residues. Germline V gene data show CDR1 as SGHRS and CDR2 as YFSETQ. V gave up 4 bases and J gave up 1 base; unmatched junction bases: 7. In DNA form, the CDR3 reads TGCGCCAGCAGCCGTTTAGGGACAGAGAACACTGAAGCTTTCTTT. It is translated as CASSRLGTENTEAFF. The full variable domain, with the rest looked up from reference TRBV5-1 and TRBJ1-1, is KAGVTQTPRYLIKTRGQQVTLSCSPISGHRSVSWYQQTPGQGLQFLFEYFSETQRNKGNFPGRFSGRQFSNSRSEMNVSTLELGDSALYLCASSRLGTENTEAFFGQGTRLTVV.

This clone appeared a few times. The chain joins TRBV29-1 to TRBJ1-1; 12 bases match TRBD1. The CDR3 contains 15 residues. V trimming: 4 bases; J trimming: 5 bases; junction bases outside the gene matches: 8. Germline CDR1 reads SQVTM; CDR2 reads ANQGSEA. The CDR3 here is CSVVGQGAWYTEAFF. CDR3 coding DNA: TGCAGCGTTGTGGGACAGGGGGCTTGGTATACTGAAGCTTTCTTT.

V usage is TRBV9 and J usage is TRBJ2-2; TRBD2 agrees at 7 bases. Germline CDR1 and CDR2: SGDLS and YYNGEE. This CDR3 contains 16 residues. V shed 2 bases and J 4 bases; nucleotides not matched to a gene: 8. DNA of the CDR3: TGTGCCAGCAGCGTGAGGAGGACTAGGTCCACCGGGGAGCTGTTTTTT. Its translation: CASSVRRTRSTGELFF.

This CDR3 reads CASSYEYQPQHF. In DNA form, the CDR3 reads TGTGCCAGCAGTTACGAGTATCAGCCCCAGCATTTT. V and J are TRBV6-6 and TRBJ1-5, with D uncertain. CDR3 length: 12 amino acids. V was pared by 2 bases and J by 5 bases, with 4 bases between. Per germline, CDR1 MNHNY and CDR2 SVGAGI (reference sequence).